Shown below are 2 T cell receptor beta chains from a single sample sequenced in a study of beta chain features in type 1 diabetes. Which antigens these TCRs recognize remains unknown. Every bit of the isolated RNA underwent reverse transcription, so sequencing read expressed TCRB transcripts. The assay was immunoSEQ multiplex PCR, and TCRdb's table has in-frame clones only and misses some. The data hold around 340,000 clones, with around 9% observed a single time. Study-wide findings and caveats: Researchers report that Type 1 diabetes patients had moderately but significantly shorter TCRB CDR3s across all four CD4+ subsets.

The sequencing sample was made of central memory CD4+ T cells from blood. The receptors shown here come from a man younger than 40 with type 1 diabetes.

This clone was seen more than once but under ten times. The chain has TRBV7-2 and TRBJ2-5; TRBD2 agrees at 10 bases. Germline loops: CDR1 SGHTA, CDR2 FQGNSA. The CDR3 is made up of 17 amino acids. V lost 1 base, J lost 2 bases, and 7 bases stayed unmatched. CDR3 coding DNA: TGTGCCAGCAGCTTAGGTTCGGTAGCGGGGGGTCAAGAGACCCAGTACTTC. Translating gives CASSLGSVAGGQETQYF.

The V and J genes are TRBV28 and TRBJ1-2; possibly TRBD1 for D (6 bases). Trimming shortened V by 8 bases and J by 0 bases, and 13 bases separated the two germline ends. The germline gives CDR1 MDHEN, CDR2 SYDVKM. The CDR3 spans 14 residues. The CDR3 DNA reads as TGTGCCAGCCGCACAGGGATTACTAACTATGGCTACACCTTC. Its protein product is CASRTGITNYGYTF.